This T cell receptor (beta chain) is drawn from a study of regulatory T cells in long-lasting Graves disease. Study conclusions and caveats: Persistent disease favored TRBV28, TRBJ1-2 and TRBJ2-5.

The time point: newly diagnosed GD, antithyroid drugs for less than 3 months. PBMCs provided the RNA from which the TCR library was made. This clonotype was seen a handful of times. Its antigen is as yet unknown. CDR3-region Arm-PCR and iRepertoire HTBI primers produced the TCR beta libraries. MiXCR was run by TCRdb on the multiplex PCR reads, yielding one entry per CDR3 protein. This table holds a few hundred thousand distinct CDR3 sequences, less than 15% found once. The germline CDR1 and CDR2 sequences are MNHEY and SVGAGI. With 2 bases clipped from V and 2 bases from J, the junction kept 9 bases outside the gene matches. CDR3 length: 17 residues. This same sample was also taken into another study, of T cells in Graves' hyperthyroidism and ophthalmopathy.

Sequencing used peripheral blood mononuclear cells (PBMCs), obtained at new diagnosis, from a patient treated with antithyroid drugs. This receptor was identified in a woman aged 45-65 years with Graves disease. This chain uses TRBV6-5 with TRBJ2-1; 7 bases are a match to TRBD2. As DNA, the CDR3 is TGTGCCAGCAGTTACACGGGGGGAGCGGCCCCCTACAATGAGCAGTTCTTC. Its translation: CASSYTGGAAPYNEQFF.